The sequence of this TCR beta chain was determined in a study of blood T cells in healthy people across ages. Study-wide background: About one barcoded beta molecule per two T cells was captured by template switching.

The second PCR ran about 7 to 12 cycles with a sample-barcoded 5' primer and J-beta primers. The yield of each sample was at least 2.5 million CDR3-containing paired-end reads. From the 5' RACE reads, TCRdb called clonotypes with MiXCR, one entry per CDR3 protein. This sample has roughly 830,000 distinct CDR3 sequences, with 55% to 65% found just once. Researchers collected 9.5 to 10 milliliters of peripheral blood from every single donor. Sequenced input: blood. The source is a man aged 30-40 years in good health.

CDR3 region: CGGYTDTQYF. CDR3 nucleotide sequence: TGCGGGGGCTACACAGATACGCAGTATTTT. The V and J genes are TRBV20-1 and TRBJ2-3; TRBD1 is a possible D gene (6 bases). Germline lookup yields CDR1 DFQATT and CDR2 SNEGSKA (reference sequence). CDR3 size: 10 residues.